The sequence of this T cell receptor beta chain was determined in a study of T-cell reconstitution after alpha-beta-depleted transplantation in children. This clonotype appeared many times. The germline V gene has CDR1 MGHRA and CDR2 YSYEKL. The CDR3 runs 16 residues. V was shortened by 1 base and J by 0 bases, with 13 bases between the two germline ends. This sample's TCRbeta library carried unique molecular identifier barcodes. TCRdb processed the PCR reads anew with MiXCR; each CDR3 protein has one entry. Here the sample spans some 350,000 distinct CDR3 sequences, 10% being singletons. The sequence came from a human donor who donated a stem cell graft to a child with acute lymphoblastic leukemia. The input for sequencing was PBMCs from the stem cell graft donor, taken from the stem cell graft. This rearrangement joins TRBV4-1 to TRBJ2-7; tentatively, D is TRBD1 or TRBD2 (5 bases each). The CDR3 sequence: CASSQVYPGSSYEQYF. In nucleotides, the CDR3 is TGCGCCAGCAGCCAAGTCTATCCAGGGAGCTCCTACGAGCAGTACTTC.